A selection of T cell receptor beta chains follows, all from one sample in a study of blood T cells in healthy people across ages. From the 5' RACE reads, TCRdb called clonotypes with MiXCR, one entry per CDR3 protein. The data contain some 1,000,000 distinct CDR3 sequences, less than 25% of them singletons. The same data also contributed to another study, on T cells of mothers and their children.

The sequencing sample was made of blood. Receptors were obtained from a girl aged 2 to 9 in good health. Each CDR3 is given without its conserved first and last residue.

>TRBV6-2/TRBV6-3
ASTGGIISGALSYEQY
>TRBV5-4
ASSRGLAGAEEQF
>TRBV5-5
ASSQLPGLQETQY
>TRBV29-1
SVEDLTREVDTQY
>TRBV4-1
ASRRRTGDYGYT
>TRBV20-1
SARGGLAGSTYEQY
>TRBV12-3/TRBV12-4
ASSSSGAGNTIY
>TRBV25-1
ASSEMLGIERAF
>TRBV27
ASSLSGVREQY
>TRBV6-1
ASSEETVYGYT
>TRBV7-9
ASRHPTRGGDNEQF
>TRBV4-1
ASSQVTAGPGTGELF
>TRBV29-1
SVAGGQGDTEAF
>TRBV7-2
ASSLGPGQGGYT
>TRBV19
ASTISGYSSYEQY
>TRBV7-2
ASSFMRTGGYT
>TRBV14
ASSQDAVEAF
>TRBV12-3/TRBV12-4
ASRPTGTGGYEQY
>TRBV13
ASSLAGRLSGAF
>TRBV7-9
ASSFRDDTGKHEQY
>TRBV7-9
ASSAVREGHT
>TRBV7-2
AGAGASGANVLT
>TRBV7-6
ASSSTGNSNQPQH
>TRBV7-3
ASSREGKSSGNTIY
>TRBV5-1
ASSLTSGSYGYT
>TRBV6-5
ASSTHNKQF
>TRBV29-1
SVAAGGDIQY
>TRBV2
ASSRNRDRPKETQY
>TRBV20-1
SAKFALTYEQY
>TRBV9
ASSPWASSAETQY
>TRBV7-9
ASSSFSGSNEQF
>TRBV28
ASSATGTDREKLF
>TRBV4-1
ASSQDSGGFGEQF
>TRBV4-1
ASSQDGTSGGTYEQY
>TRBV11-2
ASSLNTGADTQY
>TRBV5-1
ASAKNLAADYEQY
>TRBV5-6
ASSLYPDGGSTGNEQF
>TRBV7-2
ASSLVLREQY
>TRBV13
ASSFLAGGAGQETQY
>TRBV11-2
ASSPRGAGETDTQY
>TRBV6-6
ASSYGAGNTEAF
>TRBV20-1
SARDSVRTGYNEQF